The T cell receptor beta chain described here comes from a study of T cells expressing NK-cell markers. Study details: Among the eight sequenced donors, seven tested HCMV-seropositive and one tested seronegative.

The CDR3 length is 14 residues. CDR1 is SGHAT and CDR2 is FQNNGV in the germline V gene. Remarks on this clonotype: The antigen remains unidentified.

General study points: The study found these clonotypes also leading the CD3+CD56-NKG2C+ fraction in four donors. 1.0-7.0% of CD8+ T cells in over 5 donors belonged to dominant NKG2C+ clonotypes.

Reanalyzing the 5' RACE reads, TCRdb keeps one entry per CDR3 protein, without DNA. The listing contains about 150,000 distinct CDR3 sequences. This chain connects TRBV11-2 to TRBJ2-7. Specimen: blood T cells: a sorted CD56 or NKG2C T cell subset, CD4+ or CD8+ T cells, or bulk PBMC T cells (not recorded which). The TCR originated in a woman between 45 and 60 years old in good health. This chain's CDR3 is CASSTSARVYEQYF.